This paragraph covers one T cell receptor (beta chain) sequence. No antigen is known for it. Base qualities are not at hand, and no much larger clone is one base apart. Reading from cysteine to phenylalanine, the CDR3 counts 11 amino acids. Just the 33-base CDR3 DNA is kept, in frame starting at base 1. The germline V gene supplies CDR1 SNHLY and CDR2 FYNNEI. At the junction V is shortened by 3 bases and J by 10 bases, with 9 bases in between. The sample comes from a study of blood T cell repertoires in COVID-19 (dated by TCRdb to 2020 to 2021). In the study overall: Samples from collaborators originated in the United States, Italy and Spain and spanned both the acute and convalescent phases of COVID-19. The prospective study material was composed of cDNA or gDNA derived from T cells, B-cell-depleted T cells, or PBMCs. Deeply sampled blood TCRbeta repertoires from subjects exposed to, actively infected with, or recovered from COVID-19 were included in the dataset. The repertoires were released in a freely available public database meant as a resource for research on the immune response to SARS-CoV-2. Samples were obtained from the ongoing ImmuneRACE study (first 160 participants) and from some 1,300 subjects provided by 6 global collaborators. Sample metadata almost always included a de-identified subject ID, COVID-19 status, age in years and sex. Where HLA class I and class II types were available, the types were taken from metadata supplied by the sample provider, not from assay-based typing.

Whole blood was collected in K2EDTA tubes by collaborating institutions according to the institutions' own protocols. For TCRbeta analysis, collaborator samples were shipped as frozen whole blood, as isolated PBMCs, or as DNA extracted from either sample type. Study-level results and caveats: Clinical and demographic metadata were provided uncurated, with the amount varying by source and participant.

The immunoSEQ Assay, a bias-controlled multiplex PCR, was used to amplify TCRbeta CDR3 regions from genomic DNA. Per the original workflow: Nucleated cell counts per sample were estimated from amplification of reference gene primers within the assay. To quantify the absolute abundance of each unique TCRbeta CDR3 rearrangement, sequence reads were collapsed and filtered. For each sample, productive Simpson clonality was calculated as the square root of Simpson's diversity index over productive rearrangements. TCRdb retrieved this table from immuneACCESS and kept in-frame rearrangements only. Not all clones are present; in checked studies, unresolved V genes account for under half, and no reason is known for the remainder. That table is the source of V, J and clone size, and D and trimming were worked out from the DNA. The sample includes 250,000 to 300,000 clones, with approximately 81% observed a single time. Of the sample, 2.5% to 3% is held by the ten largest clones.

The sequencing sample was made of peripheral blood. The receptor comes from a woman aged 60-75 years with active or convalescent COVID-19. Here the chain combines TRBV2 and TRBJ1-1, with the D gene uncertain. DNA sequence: TGTGCCAGCAGTGAGTCCCCCCGAGCTTTCTTT. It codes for CASSESPRAFF.